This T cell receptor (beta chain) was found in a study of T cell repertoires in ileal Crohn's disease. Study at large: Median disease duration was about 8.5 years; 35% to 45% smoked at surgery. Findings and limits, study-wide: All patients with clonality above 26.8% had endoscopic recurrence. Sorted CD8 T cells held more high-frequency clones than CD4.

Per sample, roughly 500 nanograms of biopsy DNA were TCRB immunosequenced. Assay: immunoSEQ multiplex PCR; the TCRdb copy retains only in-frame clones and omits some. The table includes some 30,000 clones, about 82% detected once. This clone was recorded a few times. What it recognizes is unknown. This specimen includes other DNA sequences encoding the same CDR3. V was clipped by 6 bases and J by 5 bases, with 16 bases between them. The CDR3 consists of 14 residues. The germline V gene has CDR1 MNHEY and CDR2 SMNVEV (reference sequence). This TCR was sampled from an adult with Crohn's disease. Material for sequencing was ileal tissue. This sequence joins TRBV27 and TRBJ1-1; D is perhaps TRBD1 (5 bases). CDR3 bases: TGTGCCAGCAGCAAGACGGGGGGAAATACTGAAGCTTTCTTT. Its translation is CASSKTGGNTEAFF.